This T cell receptor (beta chain) was sequenced for a study of technical replicates of blood from four donors (dated by TCRdb to 2016 to 2017). The cysteine opens and the phenylalanine closes a CDR3 of 13 amino acids. Here the CDR3 DNA is all that survives: 39 bases in frame from base 1. According to the germline V gene, CDR1 reads SGHAT and CDR2 reads FQNNGV. V is cut by 0 bases and J by 5 bases, and the space between the germline ends is 4 bases. For this clone: Its target antigen remains unknown. Base quality data are lacking; no much larger clone is found one base away.

Library preparation used the immunoSEQ multiplex PCR assay. The table comes from immuneACCESS by way of TCRdb, which keeps in-frame sequences with V and J called. Part of the clones is missing from these tables; in studies checked, under half for an unresolved V gene and the rest for unknown reasons. The sample records about 69,000 clones, 75% to 90% of which are singletons. The ten most abundant clones make up 3.5% to 5% of the sample. The receptor comes from a human donor in good health. Some clones in this sample may be carry-over from other donors' samples. Recombination joined TRBV11-2 with TRBJ2-2; the D gene is unclear. Sequencing was performed on PBMCs. This receptor has the CDR3 CASSLDRTGELFF. The bases read TGTGCCAGCAGCTTAGACCGGACCGGGGAGCTGTTTTTT.